These 32 T cell receptor beta chains were all obtained from the same sample, sequenced in a study of CD8 T cells in ankylosing spondylitis. Study-wide findings and caveats: Among TCR beta sequences, a motif of several highly homologous variants appeared characteristic of ankylosing spondylitis blood.

TCRdb reprocessed the 5' RACE reads with MiXCR, giving one entry per CDR3 protein. Of a few hundred thousand distinct CDR3 sequences in the sample, about a fifth are singletons; the top ten hold about 17%. No antigen is known for these receptors. The specimen was blood, either unsorted or a sorted T cell fraction (not recorded which). The receptors originated from a male donor with ankylosing spondylitis.

This chain links TRBV29-1 with TRBJ2-1; a weak D match, TRBD1 (6 bases). Trimming removed 6 bases from V and 6 bases from J, with 18 bases in between. The length of the CDR3 is 14 residues. Germline V CDR1 and CDR2: SQVTM, ANQGSEA. Here the CDR3 DNA reads TGCAGCGTCGGTGGACAGTCCGGGGCCAATGAGCAGTTCTTC. Translation: CSVGGQSGANEQFF.

This clonotype was seen a handful of times. The rearrangement uses TRBV7-2 and TRBJ1-2; 9 bases line up with TRBD1. The V gene's germline CDR1 is SGHTA and CDR2 FQGNSA. The V gene end was trimmed by 5 bases and the J gene end by 7 bases; junction bases not matched to a gene: 8. The CDR3 sequence is 14 residues long. In nucleotides, the CDR3 is TGTGCCAGCAGCAAATCACAGGGGGCATTTGGCTACACCTTC. Its protein is CASSKSQGAFGYTF.

V is TRBV19 and J is TRBJ2-3; 12 positions match TRBD2. Losses at the gene ends were 6 bases for V and 1 base for J; bases not matched to a gene: 11. The CDR3 is made up of 18 amino acids. Germline CDR1 and CDR2: LNHDA and SQIVND (reference sequence). In DNA form, the CDR3 reads TGTGCCAGTAGGGCGACTAGCGGGAGTCGGTACGGCACAGATACGCAGTATTTT. Protein sequence: CASRATSGSRYGTDTQYF.

The genes are TRBV2 and TRBJ1-6, with D maybe TRBD1 (5 bases). Trimming stripped 6 bases from V and 7 bases from J, with 10 bases between. Germline CDR1 SNHLY, CDR2 FYNNEI. CDR3 length: 13 residues. For the CDR3, the DNA is TGTGCCAGCAGGACAGTGCCGAATTCACCCCTCCACTTT. Translating gives CASRTVPNSPLHF.

The V gene is TRBV20-1, the J gene TRBJ2-5, with a possible D match to TRBD2 (6 bases). The CDR3 totals 14 residues. Germline lookup yields CDR1 DFQATT and CDR2 SNEGSKA (reference sequence). Trimming removed 3 bases from V and 1 base from J, with 12 bases in between. CDR3 loop: CSASYGGTQETQYF. CDR3 DNA: TGCAGTGCTAGTTATGGGGGGACCCAAGAGACCCAGTACTTC.

This clonotype was picked up a small number of times. This chain links TRBV6-6 with TRBJ1-1; D is uncertain. The CDR3 is 11 amino acids. Per the germline V gene, CDR1 is MNHNY and CDR2 is SVGAGI (reference sequence). Trimming cost V 7 bases and J 5 bases, with 8 bases left between them. Written as DNA, the CDR3 is TGTGCCAGCATAGGGAGGACTGAAGCTTTCTTT. This sequence encodes CASIGRTEAFF.

This clonotype was counted between two and nine times. The chain uses TRBV29-1 and TRBJ2-7; D is unresolved. V gave up 4 bases and J gave up 2 bases, with 9 bases separating them. The germline V gene encodes CDR1 SQVTM and CDR2 ANQGSEA. The CDR3 is 12 residues long. Here the CDR3 DNA reads TGCAGCGTTGGTCCGGACGCCTACGAGCAGTACTTC. Amino acid sequence: CSVGPDAYEQYF.

The J gene is TRBJ1-5, the V gene TRBV28; D gene uncertain. V was shortened by 3 bases and J by 6 bases, with 18 bases between the two germline ends. Germline V CDR1 and CDR2: MDHEN, SYDVKM. CDR3 length: 16 residues. CDR3 sequence: CASSFSRLLWGQPQHF. Here the CDR3 DNA reads TGTGCCAGCAGTTTTTCGAGGCTACTGTGGGGTCAGCCCCAGCATTTT.

The genes are TRBV4-2 and TRBJ2-1; 14 positions match TRBD2. Germline CDR1 LGHNA, CDR2 YNFKEQ. V lost 4 bases, J lost 7 bases, and 9 bases stayed unmatched. The CDR3 is made up of 17 amino acids. DNA of the CDR3: TGTGCCAGCAGCCGCGGGACTAGCGGGAGTAAAGGGAATGAGCAGTTCTTC. It yields the protein CASSRGTSGSKGNEQFF.

V gene TRBV18 combines with J gene TRBJ2-7; D unresolved. Per germline, CDR1 KGHSH and CDR2 LQKENI. V was pared by 3 bases and J by 1 base, with 10 bases between. The CDR3 has 14 amino acids. CDR3 coding DNA: TGTGCCAGCTCACCGGATACAGATTCCTACGAGCAGTACTTC. Translating gives CASSPDTDSYEQYF.

The chain employs TRBV20-1 and TRBJ2-3, with TRBD2 matching 7 bases. The CDR3 runs 14 residues. The ends lost 8 bases at V and 6 bases at J; junction bases unmatched: 14. Germline CDR1 and CDR2: DFQATT and SNEGSKA (reference sequence). CDR3 DNA: TGCAGTTCTTACCCGAGGGAGGGCGTTGATACGCAGTATTTT. This translates into CSSYPREGVDTQYF.

This clonotype was counted a few times. The chain is built from TRBV25-1 and TRBJ1-1, with D uncertain. CDR1 is MGHDK and CDR2 is SYGVNS in the germline V gene. The V end was cut by 0 bases, the J end by 3 bases, with 5 bases between. The CDR3 length is 13 residues. Here the CDR3 DNA reads TGTGCCAGCAGTGAATATAAGGACACTGAAGCTTTCTTT. Its translation: CASSEYKDTEAFF.

In this sample, this clonotype turned up a few times. The junction departs from the called germline gene at one end, perhaps through a read error. The rearrangement uses TRBV7-2 and TRBJ2-3, with 8 bases lining up with TRBD2. The CDR3 runs 14 residues. Germline V lookup: CDR1 SGHTA, CDR2 FQGNSA. In DNA form, the CDR3 reads TGTGCCAGCAGCATAGCGGGGAACACAGATACGCAGTATTTT. Translation: CASSIAGNTDTQYF.

This clonotype was seen a handful of times. The V and J genes are TRBV9 and TRBJ2-5; 10 positions agree with TRBD2. V shed 4 bases, J shed 4 bases, and the junction held 4 bases outside the gene matches. This CDR3 spans 14 amino acids. Germline V gene lookup returns CDR1 SGDLS and CDR2 YYNGEE. The CDR3 loop is CASSPGLAVETQYF. As DNA, the CDR3 is TGTGCCAGCAGCCCAGGACTAGCGGTAGAGACCCAGTACTTC.

This clonotype was counted between two and nine times. V and J are TRBV10-3 and TRBJ2-3; D is perhaps TRBD2 (6 bases). Germline lookup yields CDR1 ENHRY and CDR2 SYGVKD. This CDR3 region has 12 residues. V was trimmed by 7 bases and J by 1 base, leaving 6 bases between them. CDR3 nucleotides: TGTGCCATCAAGCGGGGCACAGATACGCAGTATTTT. Translation gives CAIKRGTDTQYF.

This chain uses TRBV4-1 with TRBJ2-3, with TRBD1 matching 9 bases. This CDR3 spans 18 amino acids. From germline, CDR1 is MGHRA and CDR2 YSYEKL. Trimming removed 0 bases from V and 3 bases from J; junction bases left unmatched: 10. Here the CDR3 reads CASSQDRGQGSRTDTQYF. The CDR3 bases are TGCGCCAGCAGCCAAGATAGAGGACAGGGGAGTAGAACAGATACGCAGTATTTT.

The V call is TRBV12-3 or TRBV12-4, the J call TRBJ1-2; the D is unclear. The CDR3 runs 13 residues. Trimming left V 6 bases short and J 8 bases short, with 16 bases between. Here the CDR3 DNA reads TGTGCCAGCAGCCCTACCGGGTTCTCAGGCTACACCTTC. This encodes CASSPTGFSGYTF.

The rearrangement joins TRBV20-1 to TRBJ2-2, with D tentatively TRBD2 (6 bases). With 6 bases removed from V and 4 bases from J, the gap between germline ends came to 18 bases. The CDR3 is 15 residues long. The germline V gene has CDR1 DFQATT and CDR2 SNEGSKA (reference sequence). CDR3 amino acids: CSAPQRATPTGELFF. As DNA, the CDR3 is TGCAGTGCGCCCCAGCGGGCTACTCCCACCGGGGAGCTGTTTTTT.

The J gene is TRBJ1-1, the V gene TRBV27; perhaps TRBD1 as D (5 bases). This CDR3 is 14 amino acids long. Trimming pared 2 bases from V and 5 bases from J, leaving 12 bases between. CDR1 is MNHEY and CDR2 is SMNVEV in the germline V gene (reference sequence). CDR3 protein: CASSLTQGRTEAFF. Here the CDR3 DNA reads TGTGCCAGCAGTTTAACTCAGGGCAGGACTGAAGCTTTCTTT.

The chain joins TRBV9 to TRBJ2-3; D is possibly TRBD1 or TRBD2 (5 bases each). The germline V gene has CDR1 SGDLS and CDR2 YYNGEE. Trimming cost V 0 bases and J 1 base, with 9 bases left between them. The CDR3 contains 15 residues. The CDR3 nucleotides read TGTGCCAGCAGCGTAGTACTAGGGGGCACAGATACGCAGTATTTT. Translation: CASSVVLGGTDTQYF.

This rearrangement joins TRBV25-1 to TRBJ2-1; 9 bases match TRBD2. With V trimmed by 1 base and J by 4 bases, 8 bases remained unmatched. Looked up from germline, CDR1 is MGHDK and CDR2 is SYGVNS. The CDR3 loop spans 17 amino acids. The CDR3, as DNA: TGTGCCAGCAGTGAATTCGGCGGGAGGGCCTCGTACAATGAGCAGTTCTTC. The encoded protein is CASSEFGGRASYNEQFF.

V is TRBV20-1 and J is TRBJ2-7; no clear D. The germline V and J ends were trimmed by 0 bases and 5 bases, with 8 bases remaining between them. The germline CDR1 and CDR2 sequences are DFQATT and SNEGSKA (reference sequence). The CDR3 sequence is 12 residues long. The CDR3 bases are TGCAGTGCTAGAGAGCCGTTGGACGAGCAGTACTTC. It is translated as CSAREPLDEQYF.

This chain connects TRBV20-1 to TRBJ1-1; 8 nucleotides match TRBD1. From germline, CDR1 is DFQATT and CDR2 SNEGSKA (reference sequence). This CDR3 is built from 13 residues. The trim removed 6 bases at V and 6 bases at J, leaving 9 bases unmatched. CDR3 sequence reads: CSAGQGPTPEAFF. CDR3 bases: TGCAGTGCCGGACAGGGCCCTACCCCTGAAGCTTTCTTT.

This sequence joins TRBV7-3 and TRBJ2-1; 7 positions agree with TRBD1. The CDR3 is 13 amino acids. Germline CDR1 and CDR2: SGHTA and FQGTGA. V was pared by 5 bases and J by 9 bases, with 7 bases of the junction left unmatched. The CDR3 is CASSLRQGAEQFF. In nucleotides, the CDR3 is TGTGCCAGCAGCCTCCGACAGGGTGCTGAGCAGTTCTTC.

This clonotype appeared a few times. This rearrangement joins TRBV6-1 to TRBJ2-3; D is undetermined. Germline V gene data show CDR1 as MNHNS and CDR2 as SASEGT. The V and J ends lost 3 bases and 6 bases respectively, with 10 bases between them. CDR3 length equals 13 residues. The CDR3 here is CASSEQFRDTQYF. As DNA, the CDR3 is TGTGCCAGCAGTGAGCAGTTCAGGGATACGCAGTATTTT.

This clonotype was seen a few times. The chain employs TRBV12-3 or TRBV12-4 and TRBJ2-1, with D tentatively TRBD1 (6 bases). Trimming shortened V by 4 bases and J by 12 bases, and 13 bases separated the two germline ends. CDR3 length equals 12 residues. In DNA form, the CDR3 reads TGTGCCAGCAGTTCGGCCCCACAGGGGCAGTTCTTC. Translated, it gives CASSSAPQGQFF.

The gene calls are TRBV24-1 and TRBJ1-2; 10 bases line up with TRBD1. Per germline, CDR1 KGHDR and CDR2 SFDVKD. The V segment lost 9 bases and the J segment 6 bases; nucleotides outside the gene matches: 9. The CDR3 spans 14 residues. This CDR3 is CATRQGQGRHGYTF. In nucleotides, the CDR3 is TGTGCCACCCGGCAGGGACAGGGGAGGCATGGCTACACCTTC.

The chain combines TRBV7-3 with TRBJ2-5; 11 bases align to TRBD2. V lost 4 bases, J lost 5 bases, and 6 bases stayed unmatched. Per the germline V gene, CDR1 is SGHTA and CDR2 is FQGTGA. CDR3 size: 15 residues. The CDR3 protein is CASSSQGLAEETQYF. The CDR3 DNA is TGTGCCAGCAGCTCCCAGGGACTAGCGGAGGAGACCCAGTACTTC.

The V call is TRBV7-6, the J call TRBJ2-7, with 13 bases matching TRBD2. V lost 5 bases and J lost 4; bases outside the gene matches: 8. The CDR3 length is 16 residues. Germline values: CDR1 SGHVS, CDR2 FNYEAQ. This CDR3 is CASSRTSGSNGYEQYF. CDR3 nucleotides: TGTGCCAGCAGCCGGACTAGCGGGAGTAACGGATACGAGCAGTACTTC.

This clonotype has a handful of counts. The V and J genes are TRBV7-2 and TRBJ2-1; 10 bases agree with TRBD2. The germline V gene has CDR1 SGHTA and CDR2 FQGNSA. The CDR3 runs 15 residues. V trimming: 3 bases; J trimming: 2 bases; junction bases outside the gene matches: 1. CDR3 sequence (DNA): TGTGCCAGCAGCTTCACTAGCGGGACCTACAATGAGCAGTTCTTC. This gives the protein CASSFTSGTYNEQFF. Drawing the rest from reference TRBV7-2 and TRBJ2-1, the complete variable domain is GAGVSQSPSNKVTEKGKDVELRCDPISGHTALYWYRQSLGQGLEFLIYFQGNSAPDKSGLPSDRFSAERTGGSVSTLTIQRTQQEDSAVYLCASSFTSGTYNEQFFGPGTRLTVL.

This clonotype was seen a handful of times. In DNA form, the CDR3 reads TGTGCCAGCAGTGAAATTACGCGGAGTTCCTACAATGAGCAGTTCTTC. Residues: CASSEITRSSYNEQFF. This sequence joins TRBV6-1 and TRBJ2-1; D call uncertain. Between the trimmed V and J ends, which lost 2 bases and 1 base, there was a span of 12 bases. The CDR3 extends over 16 amino acids. Per germline, CDR1 MNHNS and CDR2 SASEGT.

This clonotype was detected only a few times. The V gene is TRBV28, the J gene TRBJ2-7, with no clear D. The germline V gene has CDR1 MDHEN and CDR2 SYDVKM. Deletions cut 8 bases from V and 2 bases from J, with 10 bases between. The CDR3 length is 12 residues. CDR3 DNA: TGTGCCAGCGAATCTAACCCCTACGAGCAGTACTTC. Amino acid sequence: CASESNPYEQYF.